The 12 T cell receptor beta chains below were found in one sample sequenced in a study of T cell repertoires in cytomegalovirus infection. MiXCR, applied by TCRdb to the reads, yields one record per CDR3 protein. The sample consists of about 700,000 distinct CDR3 sequences, roughly a third of them appearing once. No antigen has been identified for these receptors. The sequencing here drew on cultured PBMCs, taken from culture after CMV antigen stimulation. The receptors derive from a human donor in good health (CMV status not recorded). Some clones in this sample may be carry-over from other donors' samples.

The chain carries TRBV7-6 and TRBJ2-3; TRBD2 aligns across 7 bases. Per the germline V gene, CDR1 is SGHVS and CDR2 is FNYEAQ. The CDR3 extends over 15 amino acids. After removal of 2 bases from V and 2 bases from J, the junction contained 4 bases not matched to a gene. Written as DNA, the CDR3 is TGTGCCAGCAGCTTAATGGGGACTATCACAGATACGCAGTATTTT. It translates to CASSLMGTITDTQYF.

This chain uses TRBV29-1 with TRBJ1-5, with D hard to call. Trimming pared 1 base from V and 7 bases from J, leaving 8 bases between. This CDR3 has 12 amino acids. Germline CDR1 is SQVTM and CDR2 is ANQGSEA. The CDR3 sequence is CSVEVNGQPQHF. CDR3 nucleotides: TGCAGCGTTGAAGTAAATGGGCAGCCCCAGCATTTT.

This clonotype occurred once. CDR3 sequence: CAISVTSGLENTGELFF. In DNA form, the CDR3 reads TGTGCCATCAGCGTGACTTCTGGACTAGAGAACACCGGGGAGCTGTTTTTT. V usage is TRBV10-3 and J usage is TRBJ2-2, with 7 bases identical to TRBD2. The CDR3 totals 17 residues. The J segment lost 1 base and the V segment lost 6 bases, leaving 11 bases of the junction unmatched. Germline-derived CDR1 and CDR2 are ENHRY and SYGVKD.

This clonotype was detected only a few times. CDR3 residues: CASSQWWNNNSPLHF. Here the CDR3 DNA reads TGCGCCAGCAGCCAATGGTGGAACAATAATTCACCCCTCCACTTT. The genes are TRBV4-1 and TRBJ1-6; D is unresolved. Germline V gene sequence: CDR1 MGHRA, CDR2 YSYEKL. Trimming took 2 bases from V and 5 from J, leaving 10 bases between them. CDR3 length: 15 amino acids.

This chain connects TRBV4-1 to TRBJ2-1, with D perhaps matching TRBD1 (5 bases). Germline-derived CDR1 and CDR2 are MGHRA and YSYEKL. V gave up 7 bases and J gave up 7 bases, with 17 bases separating them. This CDR3 has 14 residues. The CDR3 spells CASTPSAGLNEQFF. As DNA, the CDR3 is TGCGCCAGCACGCCGTCGGCAGGGCTGAATGAGCAGTTCTTC.

This clonotype was detected many times. The chain joins TRBV7-2 to TRBJ2-3, with 9 bases aligning to TRBD2. The germline V gene encodes CDR1 SGHTA and CDR2 FQGNSA. This CDR3 contains 14 residues. V lost 10 bases to trimming and J lost 1 base; unmatched junction nucleotides: 6. CDR3 protein: CATNRLAGTDTQYF. In DNA, the CDR3 is TGTGCCACCAACAGACTAGCGGGCACAGATACGCAGTATTTT.

There are a few counts of this clonotype. The CDR3 DNA is TGTGCCAGCAGTTCGCCCCACAGGGGATCAAATGAAAAACTGTTTTTT. This codes for CASSSPHRGSNEKLFF. J is TRBJ1-4 and V is TRBV12-3 or TRBV12-4, with 7 positions matching TRBD1. There are 16 residues in the CDR3. V gave up 4 bases and J gave up 5 bases; unmatched junction bases: 10.

This chain links TRBV7-6 with TRBJ1-3; D call uncertain. The V gene's germline CDR1 is SGHVS and CDR2 FNYEAQ. The CDR3 contains 16 residues. Trimming shortened V by 3 bases and J by 0 bases, and 12 bases separated the two germline ends. This chain's CDR3 is CASSFLSPSSGNTIYF. The CDR3 nucleotides are TGTGCCAGCAGCTTCTTGTCCCCGAGCTCTGGAAACACCATATATTTT.

The chain employs TRBV7-2 and TRBJ2-1, with D possibly matching TRBD2 (5 bases). The V end lost 1 base, the J end lost 7 bases, and 14 bases lay between the germline ends. CDR1 is SGHTA, CDR2 FQGNSA, per germline. CDR3 length: 15 residues. The CDR3 DNA follows: TGTGCCAGCAGCTTAGTGTGGCACGGAGGTAATGAGCAGTTCTTC. It codes for CASSLVWHGGNEQFF.

The rearrangement joins TRBV25-1 to TRBJ2-1; D unresolved. The V gene lost 4 bases and the J gene lost 3 bases, with 7 bases spanning the gap. The CDR3 is 13 residues long. Germline CDR1 MGHDK, CDR2 SYGVNS. The CDR3 spells CASSGPNYNEQFF. The CDR3 nucleotides are TGTGCCAGCAGTGGGCCTAACTACAATGAGCAGTTCTTC.

The rearrangement links TRBV5-6 to TRBJ2-5, with D tentatively TRBD2 (6 bases). Between the trimmed V and J ends, which lost 0 bases and 5 bases, there was a span of 8 bases. CDR3 size: 13 residues. Germline V gene lookup returns CDR1 SGHDT and CDR2 YYEEEE. The CDR3 reads CASSLGAGETQYF. CDR3 nucleotides: TGTGCCAGCAGCTTGGGGGCGGGGGAGACCCAGTACTTC. Variable domain in full (rest from reference TRBV5-6 and TRBJ2-5): DAGVTQSPTHLIKTRGQQVTLRCSPKSGHDTVSWYQQALGQGPQFIFQYYEEEERQRGNFPDRFSGHQFPNYSSELNVNALLLGDSALYLCASSLGAGETQYFGPGTRLLVL.

This clonotype showed up just once. The gene calls are TRBV4-1 and TRBJ2-2; D possibly corresponds to TRBD2 (6 bases). Between the trimmed V and J ends, which lost 0 bases and 6 bases, there was a span of 14 bases. Germline loops: CDR1 MGHRA, CDR2 YSYEKL. CDR3 length: 16 residues. The CDR3 DNA reads as TGCGCCAGCAGCCAAGAGACTAGTAGTTCCTCCGGGGAGCTGTTTTTT. Residues: CASSQETSSSSGELFF.